This record concerns one T cell receptor (beta chain) sequence. The specificity of this receptor is unknown. Base qualities are missing; no much larger clone stands one base away. This record belongs to a study of Graves' ophthalmopathy and Graves' hyperthyroidism (dated by TCRdb to between 2018 and 2020). At the level of the whole study: Peripheral blood samples were taken at the time of initial diagnosis, before any treatment was given. To tell Graves' ophthalmopathy apart from Graves' hyperthyroidism, and to predict which patients would progress to ophthalmopathy, the study relied on TCR beta repertoire signatures. In total, 135 blood samples were TCR-sequenced: 40 to 45 ophthalmopathy, approximately 80 hyperthyroidism and around 17 hyperthyroidism-to-ophthalmopathy patients. A discovery set of 100 patients (around 44 ophthalmopathy, 60 or so stable hyperthyroidism) was enrolled to explore V-J signatures distinguishing ophthalmopathy from hyperthyroidism. An independent validation cohort comprised 18 to 20 hyperthyroidism patients and around 16 patients who later progressed from hyperthyroidism to ophthalmopathy. In a handful of hyperthyroidism patients, the T-cell repertoire of thyroid tissue was compared with the T-cell repertoire of blood. After sampling, hyperthyroidism patients received methimazole starting at 30 mg daily, and ophthalmopathy patients received high-dose intravenous methylprednisolone. The 100 discovery patients were divided at random into training and test sets in a 7:3 ratio. On the study overall, not on this receptor specifically: The 13-signature model separated ophthalmopathy from stable hyperthyroidism with 85% to 90% sensitivity and just under 84% specificity in cross-validation, and 80%/75% in the test set. No statistical method was used to predetermine the sample size, and group allocation was not hidden from the investigators. In validation, the model predicted ophthalmopathy progression with 70.59% sensitivity and approximately 78% specificity; some 13 predicted patients were CT-confirmed with GO in a median of approximately 6.5 months. Most of the expanded thyroid clonotypes with a frequency above 0.001 were also detected in blood, and it was suggested that the thyroid immune response may be reflected by blood repertoires.

Taken from the germline V gene, the CDR1 and CDR2 loops are SNHLY and FYNNEI. V is cut back by 7 bases and J by 4 bases, with 7 bases in the junction unmatched. The cysteine opens and the phenylalanine closes a CDR3 of 14 amino acids. Only CDR3 DNA remains: 42 bases, in frame from the first base. For repertoire sequencing, the TCR beta CDR3 regions were amplified from RNA transcripts. HTBI primers and the Qiagen OneStep RT-PCR kit were used in a first-round RT-PCR, which was followed by a second-round multiplex PCR, size selection and purification. Libraries were sequenced on an Illumina HiSeq2000 using paired-end 100 bp reads. The published analysis was carried out like this. SOAPnuke was used for read processing, and reads with adapters, uncalled bases, a mean Phred below 15, or no exact constant-primer or identifier match were discarded. COPE v1.2.5 was used to merge the high-quality paired reads. Each unique nucleotide sequence was defined as a clonotype, and clonotypes were aligned to IMGT TRB V, D and J references with MiTCR v1.1. Analysis was restricted to V-J combinations with a frequency above 0.0001, which covered just over 98% of repertoires. A TCR clonal expansion and chaos score per V-J combination was defined as the ratio of F50 clonal expansion to chaos observed in the TCRdist matrix. Welch's t-statistics and random forest were used to narrow the features down to roughly twelve V-J combinations, which were then fed into a naive Bayes classifier. The similarity between thyroid and blood repertoires was quantified using the Morisita-Horn index. TCRdb reanalyzed the raw reads on its own, using fastp at Q25 for trimming and MiXCR for clone calling, and kept in-frame beta chains. Here each entry gathers all rows of one CDR3 protein and keeps the most common genes and DNA. V and J calls and clone size were set by TCRdb, not the authors. The table for this sample lists some 200,000 distinct CDR3 sequences; roughly 29% of them were counted only once. The top ten constitute approximately 8.6% of the sample.

Patients with ophthalmopathy had moderately to severely active disease, with a Clinical Activity Score of 3 or more, a NOSPECS grade of 4 or more, and a disease duration of less than 3 months. Patients with other autoimmune diseases, uncontrolled infections, pregnancy or lactation were excluded. Diagnosis relied on clinical symptoms, serum thyroxine, TRAb, thyroid ultrasound and orbital computed tomography. Using Ficoll-Paque density gradient centrifugation, PBMCs were isolated from approximately 11 ml of fresh peripheral blood. Total RNA was extracted using Trizol reagent, and RNA quality was checked on an Agilent 2100 Bioanalyzer.

Sequenced: peripheral blood. The rearrangement joined TRBV2 to TRBJ2-7, with 10 bases in between that match TRBD2. The receptor comes from a man aged 45-65 years with Graves' ophthalmopathy. Donor details come from another sample of the same person, matched by shared clones. The nucleotides are TGTGCCAGCAACTGGGCTAGCGGGAGATACGAGCAGTACTTC. Its product reads: CASNWASGRYEQYF.